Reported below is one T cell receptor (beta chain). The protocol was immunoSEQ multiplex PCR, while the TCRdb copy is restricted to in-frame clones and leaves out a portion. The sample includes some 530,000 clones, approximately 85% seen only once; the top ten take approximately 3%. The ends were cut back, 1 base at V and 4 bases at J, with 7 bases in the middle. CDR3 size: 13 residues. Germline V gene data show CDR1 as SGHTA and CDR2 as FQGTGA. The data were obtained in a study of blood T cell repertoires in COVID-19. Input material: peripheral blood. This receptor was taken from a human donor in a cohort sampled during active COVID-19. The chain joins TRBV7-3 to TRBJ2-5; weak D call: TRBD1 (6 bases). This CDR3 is CASSLSRGETQYF. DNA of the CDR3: TGTGCCAGCAGCTTAAGCAGGGGAGAGACCCAGTACTTC.